This T cell receptor beta chain was obtained from a study of spatial heterogeneity in lung cancer. This clonotype was seen repeatedly, ten times or more. The antigen remains unidentified. Sample time point: sample taken at primary tumor resection. Material for sequencing was whole RNA from tumor, nontumor lung or frozen PBMC, left unsorted. Findings and caveats of the study: The study found ubiquitous expanded tumor TCRs in blood more at resection than follow-up.

MiXCR was run by TCRdb on the 5' RACE reads, yielding one entry per CDR3 protein. The table has about 27,000 distinct CDR3 sequences, roughly 7.2% seen once. The CDR3 contains 14 residues. Per the germline V gene, CDR1 is SGHAT and CDR2 is FQNNGV. With V trimmed by 1 base and J by 3 bases, 0 bases remained unmatched. This sequence originates from a male donor with early-stage non-small cell lung cancer. Here the sequenced sample was PBMCs, taken at surgery. The chain carries TRBV11-2 and TRBJ2-1, with 7 bases aligning to TRBD2. The CDR3 bases are TGTGCCAGCAGCTTAGGGGGGGGCTACAATGAGCAGTTCTTC. It translates to CASSLGGGYNEQFF.